This T cell receptor beta chain comes out of a study of blood T cell repertoires in COVID-19. Study in general: T cells, B-cell-depleted T cells, or PBMCs supplied cDNA or gDNA.

Enrolled through a virtual design, the participants were between about 18 and 100 years of age and came from roughly 22 US areas. Before being deemed recovered, Cohort 3 donors had two negative PCRs, clearance, or symptom resolution. Sequenced by immunoSEQ multiplex PCR; TCRdb stores in-frame clones only, minus some. The sample has roughly 250,000 clones; 75% to 95% are singletons. CDR3 length: 16 amino acids. Trimming removed 4 bases from V and 0 bases from J, with 12 bases in between. Germline loops: CDR1 LGHNA, CDR2 YNFKEQ. The receptor comes from a woman younger than 35 who had recovered from COVID-19. The chain carries TRBV4-2 and TRBJ2-2; tentative D call: TRBD2 (6 bases). Source material: PBMCs or T cells enriched from blood (not recorded which). CDR3 sequence reads: CASSLLSGSNTGELFF. Here the CDR3 DNA reads TGTGCCAGCAGCCTCCTGAGCGGGTCGAACACCGGGGAGCTGTTTTTT.